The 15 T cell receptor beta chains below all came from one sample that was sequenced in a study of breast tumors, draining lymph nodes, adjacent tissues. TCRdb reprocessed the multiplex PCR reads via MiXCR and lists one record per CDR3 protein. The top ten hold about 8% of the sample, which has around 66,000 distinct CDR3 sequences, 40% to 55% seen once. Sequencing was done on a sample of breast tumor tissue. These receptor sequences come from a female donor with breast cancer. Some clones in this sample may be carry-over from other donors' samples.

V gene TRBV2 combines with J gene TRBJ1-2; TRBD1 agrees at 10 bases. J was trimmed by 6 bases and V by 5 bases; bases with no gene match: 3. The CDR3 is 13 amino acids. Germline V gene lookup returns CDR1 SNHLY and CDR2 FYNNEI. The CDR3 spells CASSLDRGNGYTF. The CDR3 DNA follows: TGTGCCAGCAGTCTGGACAGGGGGAATGGCTACACCTTC.

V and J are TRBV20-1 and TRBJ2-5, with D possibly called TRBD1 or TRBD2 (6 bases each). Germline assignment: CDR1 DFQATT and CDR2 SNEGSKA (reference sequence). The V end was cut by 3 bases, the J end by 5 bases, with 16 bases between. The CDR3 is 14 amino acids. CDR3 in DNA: TGCAGTGCTAGTAACAGGGAGGTAGAGGAGACCCAGTACTTC. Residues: CSASNREVEETQYF.

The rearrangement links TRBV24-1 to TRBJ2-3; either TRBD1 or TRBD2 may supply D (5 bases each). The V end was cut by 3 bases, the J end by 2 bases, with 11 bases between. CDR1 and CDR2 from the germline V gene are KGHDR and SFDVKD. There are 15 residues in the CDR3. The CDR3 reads CATSDGTGHTDTQYF. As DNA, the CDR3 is TGTGCCACCAGTGATGGGACGGGGCACACAGATACGCAGTATTTT.

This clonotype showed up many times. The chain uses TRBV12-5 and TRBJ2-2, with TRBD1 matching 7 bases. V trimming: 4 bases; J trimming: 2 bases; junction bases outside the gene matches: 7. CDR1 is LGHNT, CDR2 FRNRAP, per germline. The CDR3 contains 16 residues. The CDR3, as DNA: TGTGCTAGTGGTTCCCCTAACAGGGGCAACACCGGGGAGCTGTTTTTT. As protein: CASGSPNRGNTGELFF.

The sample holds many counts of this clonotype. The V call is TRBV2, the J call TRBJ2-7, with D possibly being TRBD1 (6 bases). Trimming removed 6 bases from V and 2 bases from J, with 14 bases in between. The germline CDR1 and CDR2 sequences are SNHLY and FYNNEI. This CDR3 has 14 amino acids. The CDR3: CASRNRESTYEQYF. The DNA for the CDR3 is TGTGCCAGCAGGAACAGGGAGAGTACCTACGAGCAGTACTTC.

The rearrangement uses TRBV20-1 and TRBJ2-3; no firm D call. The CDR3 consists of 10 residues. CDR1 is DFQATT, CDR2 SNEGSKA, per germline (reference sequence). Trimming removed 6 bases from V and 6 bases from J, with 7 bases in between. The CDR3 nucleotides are TGCAGTGCCAGACGGGATACGCAGTATTTT. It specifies CSARRDTQYF.

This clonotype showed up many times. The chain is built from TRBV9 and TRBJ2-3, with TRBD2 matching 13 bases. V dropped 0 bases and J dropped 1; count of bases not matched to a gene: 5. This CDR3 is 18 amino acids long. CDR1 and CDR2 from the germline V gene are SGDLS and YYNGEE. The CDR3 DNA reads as TGTGCCAGCAGCGTAGGGACTAGCGGGAGCGTAGGCACAGATACGCAGTATTTT. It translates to CASSVGTSGSVGTDTQYF.

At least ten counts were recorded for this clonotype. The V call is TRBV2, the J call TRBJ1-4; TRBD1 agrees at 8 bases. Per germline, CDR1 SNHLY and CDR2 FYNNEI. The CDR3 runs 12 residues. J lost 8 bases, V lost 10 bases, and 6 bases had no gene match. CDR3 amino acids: CATGQGDEKLFF. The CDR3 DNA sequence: TGTGCCACAGGACAGGGTGACGAAAAACTGTTTTTT.

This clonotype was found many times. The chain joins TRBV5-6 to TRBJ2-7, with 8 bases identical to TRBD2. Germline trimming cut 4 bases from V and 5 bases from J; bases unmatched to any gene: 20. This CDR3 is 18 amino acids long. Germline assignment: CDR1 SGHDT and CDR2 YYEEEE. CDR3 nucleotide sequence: TGTGCCAGCAGCAAGTTGGAGAGACTAGCGTTTAATCCTCACGAGCAGTACTTC. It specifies CASSKLERLAFNPHEQYF. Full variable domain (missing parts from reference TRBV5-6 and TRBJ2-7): DAGVTQSPTHLIKTRGQQVTLRCSPKSGHDTVSWYQQALGQGPQFIFQYYEEEERQRGNFPDRFSGHQFPNYSSELNVNALLLGDSALYLCASSKLERLAFNPHEQYFGPGTRLTVT.

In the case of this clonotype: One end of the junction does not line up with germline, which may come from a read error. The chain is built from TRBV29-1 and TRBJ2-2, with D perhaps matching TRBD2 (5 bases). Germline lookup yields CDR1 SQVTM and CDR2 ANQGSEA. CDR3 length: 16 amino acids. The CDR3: CNLSKGLPANTGELSF. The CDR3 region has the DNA TGCAACCTCAGTAAAGGACTGCCCGCGAACACCGGGGAGCTGTCTTTT.

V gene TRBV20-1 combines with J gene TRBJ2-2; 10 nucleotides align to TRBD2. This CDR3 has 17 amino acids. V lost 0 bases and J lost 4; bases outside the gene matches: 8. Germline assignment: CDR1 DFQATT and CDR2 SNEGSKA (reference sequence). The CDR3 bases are TGCAGTGCTAGAGATCTGGAGACTAGCGGGTTCACCGGGGAGCTGTTTTTT. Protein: CSARDLETSGFTGELFF.

The DNA for the CDR3 is TGCAGTGCCGCCGGGCTCGACAATGAGCAGTATTTT. Translation: CSAAGLDNEQYF. The chain employs TRBV20-1 and TRBJ2-3; D gene ambiguous. The germline gives CDR1 DFQATT, CDR2 SNEGSKA (reference sequence). The CDR3 extends over 12 amino acids. Trimming removed 6 bases at V and 11 bases at J, with 18 bases between.

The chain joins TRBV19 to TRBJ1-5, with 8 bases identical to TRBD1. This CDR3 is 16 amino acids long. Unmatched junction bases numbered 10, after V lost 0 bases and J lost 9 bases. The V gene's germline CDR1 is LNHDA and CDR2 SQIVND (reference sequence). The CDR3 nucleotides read TGTGCCAGTAGTATAGACAATACAGGGGGACCATGGCCCCAGCATTTT. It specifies CASSIDNTGGPWPQHF.

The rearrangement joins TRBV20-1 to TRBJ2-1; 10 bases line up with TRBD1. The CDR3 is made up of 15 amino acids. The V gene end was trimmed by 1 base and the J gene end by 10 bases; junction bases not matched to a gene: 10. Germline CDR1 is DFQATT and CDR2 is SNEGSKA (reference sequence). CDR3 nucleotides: TGCAGTGCTAGAGGACAGGGGGCGGCCGACGGGGAGCAGTTCTTC. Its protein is CSARGQGAADGEQFF.

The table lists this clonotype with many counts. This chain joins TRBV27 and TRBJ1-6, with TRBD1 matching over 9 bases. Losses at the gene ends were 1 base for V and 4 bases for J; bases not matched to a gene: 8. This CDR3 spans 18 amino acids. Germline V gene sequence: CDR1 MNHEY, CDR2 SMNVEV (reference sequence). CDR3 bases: TGTGCCAGCAGTTTATGGGGGGGGACAGGGACTTATAATTCACCCCTCCACTTT. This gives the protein CASSLWGGTGTYNSPLHF.